These 9 T cell receptor beta chains originate from one sample sequenced in a study of CD8+ T cells in alopecia areata. Specified treatment: oral pan-JAK inhibitor, 5-10 mg twice daily. RNA extraction and reverse transcription yielded cDNA as sequencing template. The protocol was immunoSEQ multiplex PCR, while the TCRdb copy is restricted to in-frame clones and leaves out a portion. Of 100,000 or so clones detected, roughly 56% appear once; the ten largest clones hold 15% to 20%. The sequencing used CD8+ T cells sorted from blood, collected between weeks 55 and 65, from a patient treated with tofacitinib. The receptors originated from a human donor with alopecia areata.

CDR3 protein: CASSEGQGGKTQYF. Here the CDR3 DNA reads TGTGCCAGCAGCGAAGGACAGGGAGGAAAGACCCAGTACTTC. The J gene is TRBJ2-5, the V gene TRBV7-9, with 8 bases that match TRBD1. This CDR3 is 14 amino acids long. Unmatched junction bases numbered 8, after V lost 5 bases and J lost 6 bases. The germline V gene encodes CDR1 SEHNR and CDR2 FQNEAQ (reference sequence). Together with reference TRBV7-9 and TRBJ2-5, the CDR3 gives the full variable domain: DTGVSQNPRHKITKRGQNVTFRCDPISEHNRLYWYRQTLGQGPEFLTYFQNEAQLEKSRLLSDRFSAERPKGSFSTLEIQRTEQGDSAMYLCASSEGQGGKTQYFGPGTRLLVL.

The rearrangement uses TRBV9 and TRBJ2-2; perhaps D is TRBD1 or TRBD2 (6 bases each). The CDR3 runs to 14 residues. Between the trimmed V and J ends, which lost 3 bases and 6 bases, there was a span of 12 bases. Germline loops: CDR1 SGDLS, CDR2 YYNGEE. The CDR3 spells CASSEGGRPGELFF. The CDR3, as DNA: TGTGCCAGCAGCGAGGGGGGTCGACCCGGGGAGCTGTTTTTT.

Only one count was recorded for this clone. This rearrangement joins TRBV27 to TRBJ1-1; perhaps TRBD1 as D (5 bases). CDR3 length equals 13 residues. Looked up from germline, CDR1 is MNHEY and CDR2 is SMNVEV (reference sequence). Trimming removed 1 base from V and 7 bases from J, with 10 bases in between. The CDR3 nucleotides read TGTGCCAGCAGTTTATGGGACGGTTATGAAGCTTTCTTT. Residues: CASSLWDGYEAFF.

The sample holds a few counts of this clone. This chain uses TRBV29-1 with TRBJ2-1, with D unresolved. There are 14 residues in the CDR3. With 6 bases removed from V and 0 bases from J, the gap between germline ends came to 12 bases. Germline V gives CDR1 SQVTM, CDR2 ANQGSEA. The CDR3 DNA follows: TGCAGCGTATGGTTCGAAGACTCCTACAATGAGCAGTTCTTC. Its translation is CSVWFEDSYNEQFF.

J is TRBJ1-5 and V is TRBV7-9; D gene uncertain. The CDR3 consists of 13 residues. CDR1 and CDR2 from the germline V gene are SEHNR and FQNEAQ (reference sequence). Deletions cut 3 bases from V and 8 bases from J, with 11 bases between. CDR3 nucleotides: TGTGCCAGCAGCTTTGATGGTTGGGAGCCCCAGCATTTT. It is translated as CASSFDGWEPQHF.

DNA of the CDR3: TGTGCCAGCAGTTACTCCGGCGGGGAGCTGTTTTTT. Its protein is CASSYSGGELFF. V usage is TRBV6-5 and J usage is TRBJ2-2; D remains ambiguous. The CDR3 runs 12 residues. Trimming removed 0 bases from V and 7 bases from J, with 3 bases in between. The germline gives CDR1 MNHEY, CDR2 SVGAGI.

V gene TRBV7-9 combines with J gene TRBJ2-5; 12 nucleotides match TRBD2. From germline, CDR1 is SEHNR and CDR2 FQNEAQ (reference sequence). This CDR3 contains 16 residues. J was trimmed by 0 bases and V by 4 bases; bases with no gene match: 3. In nucleotides, the CDR3 is TGTGCCAGCAGCTCTGGACTAGCGGGGTACCAAGAGACCCAGTACTTC. It yields the protein CASSSGLAGYQETQYF.

The genes are TRBV2 and TRBJ2-7; a possible D gene is TRBD2 (5 bases). Per germline, CDR1 SNHLY and CDR2 FYNNEI. The germline V and J ends were trimmed by 4 bases and 5 bases, with 12 bases remaining between them. The length of the CDR3 is 13 residues. Written as DNA, the CDR3 is TGTGCCAGCAGTGTTAGAGGACTCGACGAGCAGTACTTC. The encoded protein is CASSVRGLDEQYF.

The chain combines TRBV7-9 with TRBJ1-1; D is uncertain. V was clipped by 3 bases and J by 4 bases, with 12 bases between them. Germline V lookup: CDR1 SEHNR, CDR2 FQNEAQ (reference sequence). This CDR3 contains 14 residues. The chain's CDR3 is CASSFYDQPTEAFF. For the CDR3, the DNA is TGTGCCAGCAGCTTTTACGATCAACCCACTGAAGCTTTCTTT.